These 22 T cell receptor beta chains were all obtained from the same sample, sequenced in a study of graft-versus-host responses after intestinal transplantation. This table comes from immunoSEQ multiplex PCR, and its TCRdb copy is limited to in-frame clones, with some not included. The repertoire holds 15,000 to 20,000 clones, around nine tenths seen once, with approximately 49% in the top ten. Sample: bone marrow, taken approximately 120 days after transplant. The receptors derive from a human patient who received an intestinal transplant, so some T cells may come from the graft donor.

The chain is built from TRBV6-5 and TRBJ1-3; no clear D. This CDR3 has 14 amino acids. Trimming shortened V by 4 bases and J by 0 bases, and 7 bases separated the two germline ends. Germline V gene data show CDR1 as MNHEY and CDR2 as SVGAGI. CDR3 nucleotides: TGTGCCAGCAGTTTAGCCCCCTCTGGAAACACCATATATTTT. Amino acids: CASSLAPSGNTIYF.

This chain uses TRBV30 with TRBJ1-1; 7 bases are shared with TRBD1. The CDR3 extends over 13 amino acids. Losses at the gene ends were 4 bases for V and 5 bases for J; bases not matched to a gene: 7. Looked up from germline, CDR1 is GTSNPN and CDR2 is SVGIG (reference sequence). CDR3: CAWNRGSGTEAFF. The CDR3 region has the DNA TGTGCCTGGAACAGGGGCTCGGGGACTGAAGCTTTCTTT.

This chain links TRBV6-1 with TRBJ2-4; TRBD2 matches at 12 bases. Looked up from germline, CDR1 is MNHNS and CDR2 is SASEGT. V lost 6 bases and J lost 6; bases outside the gene matches: 21. This CDR3 has 20 amino acids. The CDR3 DNA reads TGTGCCAGCAGCGAAAGGGGAGGGTATGCTAGCGGGAGGGCCGGAAACATTCAGTACTTC. Translated: CASSERGGYASGRAGNIQYF.

The chain uses TRBV15 and TRBJ2-3; D may be TRBD2 (6 bases). Trimming took off 6 bases at V and 4 bases at J, with 20 bases between the two ends. The CDR3 is 16 residues long. CDR1 and CDR2 (germline): LNHNV, YYDKDF (reference sequence). In nucleotides, the CDR3 is TGTGCCACCAGTCCTCGGGGGAGGACCTTCGCAGATACGCAGTATTTT. Encoded protein: CATSPRGRTFADTQYF.

This chain joins TRBV5-1 and TRBJ2-7; perhaps TRBD2 as D (6 bases). In germline, CDR1 is SGHRS, CDR2 YFSETQ. The length of the CDR3 is 13 residues. Trimming removed 4 bases at V and 9 bases at J, with 17 bases between. The CDR3 bases are TGCGCCAGCAGCCCCAACCCGGACGGGAGGCAGTACTTC. It encodes CASSPNPDGRQYF.

The chain employs TRBV29-1 and TRBJ1-5; 8 positions agree with TRBD1. The CDR3 is 12 residues long. Germline trimming cut 8 bases from V and 5 bases from J; bases unmatched to any gene: 5. Germline V gives CDR1 SQVTM, CDR2 ANQGSEA. CDR3 residues: CSPGGVDQPQHF. The CDR3 DNA reads as TGCAGCCCAGGGGGCGTCGATCAGCCCCAGCATTTT.

The chain couples TRBV6-5 to TRBJ2-5; no clear D gene. The V gene lost 4 bases and the J gene lost 2 bases, with 8 bases spanning the gap. Germline V CDR1 and CDR2: MNHEY, SVGAGI. The CDR3 runs to 13 residues. The chain's CDR3 is CASSFVGQETQYF. CDR3 DNA sequence: TGTGCCAGCAGTTTCGTAGGGCAAGAGACCCAGTACTTC.

The chain carries TRBV28 and TRBJ2-7; 10 bases align to TRBD1. V trimming: 4 bases; J trimming: 6 bases; junction bases outside the gene matches: 12. This CDR3 is built from 16 residues. Germline V gives CDR1 MDHEN, CDR2 SYDVKM. The CDR3 region has the DNA TGTGCCAGCAGTTCAAGGGGGACAGGGGCGAGGAGCGAGCAGTACTTC. This translates into CASSSRGTGARSEQYF. The variable domain in full, completed from reference TRBV28 and TRBJ2-7, reads DVKVTQSSRYLVKRTGEKVFLECVQDMDHENMFWYRQDPGLGLRLIYFSYDVKMKEKGDIPEGYSVSREKKERFSLILESASTNQTSMYLCASSSRGTGARSEQYFGPGTRLTVT.

The chain carries TRBV7-6 and TRBJ2-1; weak D call: TRBD2 (7 bases). Germline lookup yields CDR1 SGHVS and CDR2 FNYEAQ. Trimming left V 5 bases short and J 10 bases short, with 18 bases between. This CDR3 has 14 residues. CDR3 DNA: TGTGCCAGCAGCCCAGGGACTATCGGGACAGAGCAGTTCTTC. Translating gives CASSPGTIGTEQFF.

With regard to this clone: One end of the junction varies from germline; a read error may be responsible. This chain uses TRBV25-1 with TRBJ2-7; D ambiguous. The germline V gene has CDR1 MGHDK and CDR2 SYGVNS. The CDR3 runs to 14 residues. The CDR3 loop is CASSGDFLPYERYF. The CDR3 region has the DNA TGTGCCAGCAGTGGGGATTTCCTACCCTACGAGCGGTACTTC.

The V gene is TRBV11-1, the J gene TRBJ2-5, with 9 positions matching TRBD2. J gave up 4 bases and V 5 bases, and 11 bases lay outside the gene matches. From germline, CDR1 is SGHAT and CDR2 FQDESV (reference sequence). The CDR3 has 16 amino acids. CDR3 amino acids: CASSLDAGGPPETQYF. The CDR3 nucleotides read TGTGCCAGCAGCCTTGATGCGGGAGGGCCTCCAGAGACCCAGTACTTC.

The rearrangement joins TRBV7-6 to TRBJ2-1; D not resolved. V shed 5 bases and J shed 7 bases, with 9 bases lying between them. Germline loops: CDR1 SGHVS, CDR2 FNYEAQ. The CDR3 runs 12 residues. In DNA form, the CDR3 reads TGTGCCAGCAGCATTAGCCGGAATGAGCAGTTCTTC. Translating it yields CASSISRNEQFF.

The chain joins TRBV10-2 to TRBJ1-5; D is ambiguous. The CDR3 totals 15 residues. Germline V gene lookup returns CDR1 WSHSY and CDR2 SAAADI. Trimming removed 3 bases at V and 0 bases at J, with 9 bases between. In nucleotides, the CDR3 is TGCGCCAGCAGTGACACGTCGTATAGCAATCAGCCCCAGCATTTT. Its protein product is CASSDTSYSNQPQHF.

The chain has TRBV11-2 and TRBJ2-7; D gene uncertain. Germline CDR1 and CDR2: SGHAT and FQNNGV. The V end was cut by 0 bases, the J end by 1 base, with 10 bases between. CDR3 length: 15 residues. Here the CDR3 reads CASSLDGAPSYEQYF. CDR3 sequence (DNA): TGTGCCAGCAGCTTAGATGGTGCTCCATCCTACGAGCAGTACTTC.

The chain has TRBV27 and TRBJ2-7; a possible D gene is TRBD1 (5 bases). The germline gives CDR1 MNHEY, CDR2 SMNVEV (reference sequence). The CDR3 is made up of 13 amino acids. V was pared by 4 bases and J by 2 bases, with 9 bases between. DNA for the CDR3: TGTGCCAGCAGTTGGGGCAGGGCCTACGAGCAGTACTTC. It yields the protein CASSWGRAYEQYF.

The V call is TRBV7-2, the J call TRBJ1-1; 7 nucleotides align to TRBD1. This CDR3 spans 15 amino acids. Germline V gene sequence: CDR1 SGHTA, CDR2 FQGNSA. Trimming cost V 5 bases and J 2 bases; bases outside gene matches: 8. Here the CDR3 DNA reads TGTGCCAGCAGCACCGCCGGGACAGTCAACACTGAAGCTTTCTTT. Translating gives CASSTAGTVNTEAFF. The whole variable domain, filled in from reference TRBV7-2 and TRBJ1-1, reads GAGVSQSPSNKVTEKGKDVELRCDPISGHTALYWYRQSLGQGLEFLIYFQGNSAPDKSGLPSDRFSAERTGGSVSTLTIQRTQQEDSAVYLCASSTAGTVNTEAFFGQGTRLTVV.

The chain employs TRBV6-5 and TRBJ2-5; perhaps TRBD2 as D (5 bases). Trimming left V 3 bases short and J 5 bases short, with 13 bases between. The CDR3 spans 14 residues. CDR1 and CDR2 from the germline V gene are MNHEY and SVGAGI. CDR3 coding DNA: TGTGCCAGCAGTTATTCCTCGGCGGGCGAGACCCAGTACTTC. Encoded protein: CASSYSSAGETQYF.

This rearrangement joins TRBV25-1 to TRBJ1-2; D perhaps matches TRBD1 (6 bases). V dropped 3 bases and J dropped 8 bases, with 19 bases sitting between them. This CDR3 comprises 15 residues. The germline CDR1 and CDR2 sequences are MGHDK and SYGVNS. CDR3 sequence: CASSDSGAFIYGYTF. The DNA of the CDR3 is TGTGCCAGCAGTGATTCGGGGGCGTTTATCTACGGCTACACCTTC.

The chain couples TRBV9 to TRBJ2-1; 14 bases map to TRBD2. This CDR3 contains 14 residues. J was trimmed by 9 bases and V by 3 bases; bases with no gene match: 2. Germline CDR1 is SGDLS and CDR2 is YYNGEE. The CDR3 bases are TGTGCCAGCAGCGGGACTAGCGGGAGGAGTGAGCAGTTCTTC. Protein: CASSGTSGRSEQFF.

This clone was recorded only once. The gene calls are TRBV7-3 and TRBJ2-3; 14 bases match TRBD2. After removal of 2 bases from V and 4 bases from J, the junction contained 5 bases not matched to a gene. Per the germline V gene, CDR1 is SGHTA and CDR2 is FQGTGA. There are 17 residues in the CDR3. CDR3 DNA: TGTGCCAGCAGCTTAGGGGGACTAGCGGGAGTATCAGATACGCAGTATTTT. This encodes CASSLGGLAGVSDTQYF.

The chain joins TRBV9 to TRBJ1-2, with TRBD1 as a possible D gene (6 bases). This CDR3 spans 14 amino acids. The germline V gene encodes CDR1 SGDLS and CDR2 YYNGEE. The V end lost 0 bases, the J end lost 3 bases, and 9 bases lay between the germline ends. The DNA for the CDR3 is TGTGCCAGCAGCGTAGCGGGGGCCTACTATGGCTACACCTTC. This codes for CASSVAGAYYGYTF.

The CDR3 sequence is CASSLLCVKLSQNIQYF. Here the CDR3 DNA reads TGCGCCAGCAGCTTGCTTTGTGTGAAACTTAGCCAAAACATTCAGTACTTC. The chain links TRBV5-1 to TRBJ2-4; no firm D call. V was trimmed by 1 base and J by 5 bases, leaving 19 bases between them. Germline V gives CDR1 SGHRS, CDR2 YFSETQ. The CDR3 totals 17 residues.